This T cell receptor (beta chain) was found in a study of blood T cell repertoires in COVID-19. Germline V gene sequence: CDR1 MNHEY, CDR2 SVGAGI. The CDR3 has 15 amino acids. V was trimmed by 7 bases and J by 5 bases, leaving 20 bases between them. TCRdb's copy holds only in-frame clones and misses some; the assay was immunoSEQ multiplex PCR. The table has over 200,000 clones, 90% seen once; the top ten hold roughly 16%. This sequence joins TRBV6-5 and TRBJ2-5; D perhaps matches TRBD2 (7 bases). Sequencing was carried out using PBMCs or T cells enriched from blood (not recorded which). The receptor was isolated from a man aged 30 to 45 who had been exposed to COVID-19. CDR3 protein: CASTSRGQKGETQYF. The DNA of the CDR3 is TGTGCCAGCACATCGCGGGGGCAAAAGGGGGAGACCCAGTACTTC.